These T cell receptor beta chains were read from a single sample in a study of vaccination and CD4 T cells after COVID-19. Antigen specificity for these receptors is unknown. TCRdb re-called the PCR reads through MiXCR, storing one row per CDR3 protein. The sample shows some 10,000 distinct CDR3 sequences, under 55% of them seen only once. Sequencing used CD4+ T cells from blood, cultured in vitro. The receptors come from a human donor in good health. Both conserved end residues are part of each CDR3. The order of the fields is J gene, clone size, V gene, D gene, CDR3 protein, CDR3 DNA. The D gene is left open where the match is weak. Clone size is given for some rows only: seen once, a few or many times, or a class if the clone is expanded.

>TRBJ2-3|few|TRBV20-1|TRBD1
CSARDPLRQGRTDTQYF
TGCAGTGCTAGAGATCCCCTCCGACAGGGGCGCACAGATACGCAGTATTTT
>TRBJ2-2|.|TRBV11-2|.
CASSLLNTGELFF
TGTGCCAGCAGCTTACTTAACACCGGGGAGCTGTTTTTT
>TRBJ1-4|.|TRBV27|.
CASRRQVNEKLFF
TGTGCCAGCAGGAGACAGGTTAATGAAAAACTGTTTTTT
>TRBJ2-5|.|TRBV28|.
CASSLLGRETQYF
TGTGCCAGCAGTTTACTGGGACGCGAGACCCAGTACTTC
>TRBJ2-5|.|TRBV7-9|.
CASSLVETQYF
TGTGCCAGCAGCTTAGTAGAGACCCAGTACTTC
>TRBJ1-1|few|TRBV28|.
CASRQIMNTEAFF
TGTGCCAGCAGGCAGATTATGAACACTGAAGCTTTCTTT
>TRBJ1-2|.|TRBV5-6|.
CASSLAQGDGYTF
TGTGCCAGCAGCTTGGCTCAGGGTGATGGCTACACCTTC
>TRBJ2-7|.|TRBV28|.
CASSFWQTDPRRSTNQYF
TGTGCCAGCAGTTTCTGGCAGACGGACCCCAGGAGATCTACGAACCAGTACTTC
>TRBJ1-6|.|TRBV7-6|TRBD1
CASSAGQGYSPLHF
TGTGCCAGCAGCGCAGGACAGGGATATTCACCCCTCCACTTT
>TRBJ1-5|.|TRBV5-1|.
CASPPPGVSNQPQHF
TGCGCCAGCCCGCCCCCGGGGGTAAGCAATCAGCCCCAGCATTTT
>TRBJ1-1|.|TRBV10-3|.
CAIGRTVNTEAFF
TGTGCCATCGGCCGGACAGTGAACACTGAAGCTTTCTTT
>TRBJ1-5|.|TRBV6-5|.
CASSYDSNQPQHF
TGTGCCAGCAGTTACGATTCGAATCAGCCCCAGCATTTT
>TRBJ2-7|.|TRBV20-1|TRBD2
CSARDSGRADYEQYF
TGCAGTGCTAGGGATAGCGGGAGGGCCGATTACGAGCAGTACTTC
>TRBJ2-7|.|TRBV11-2|.
CASSRGGSSYEQYF
TGTGCCAGCAGCCGGGGTGGCAGCTCCTACGAGCAGTACTTC
>TRBJ2-1|medium-sized|TRBV7-7|.
CASSPRFDYNEQFF
TGTGCTAGCAGCCCGAGGTTCGATTACAATGAGCAGTTCTTC
>TRBJ1-5|once|TRBV23-1|TRBD1
CASSHRDSQPQHF
TGCGCCAGCAGTCATAGGGACAGCCAGCCCCAGCATTTT
>TRBJ2-7|.|TRBV20-1|TRBD2
CSARPISGRAEVYEQYF
TGCAGTGCAAGACCAATTAGCGGGAGGGCTGAGGTCTACGAGCAGTACTTC
>TRBJ2-1|few|TRBV5-4|TRBD1
CASSTRQGGTYNEQFF
TGTGCCAGCAGCACGCGACAGGGGGGCACCTACAATGAGCAGTTCTTC
>TRBJ1-2|.|TRBV7-2|.
CASSFGGPNYGYTF
TGTGCCAGCAGCTTTGGGGGCCCTAACTATGGCTACACCTTC
>TRBJ1-2|few|TRBV20-1|TRBD1
CSARDPSAGGIEGYTF
TGCAGTGCTAGAGACCCTTCGGCAGGGGGAATAGAGGGCTACACCTTC
>TRBJ1-1|few|TRBV7-2|.
CASSLIRNTEAFF
TGTGCCAGCAGCTTAATTCGGAACACTGAAGCTTTCTTT
>TRBJ1-2|medium-sized|TRBV6-1|.
CASSRKDSGGYTF
TGTGCCAGCAGCAGAAAGGATAGTGGGGGCTACACCTTC
>TRBJ2-3|once|TRBV6-4|TRBD2
CASRPLAGGSTDTQYF
TGTGCCAGCAGACCTCTAGCGGGAGGGAGCACAGATACGCAGTATTTT
>TRBJ2-1|.|TRBV11-2|.
CASSYGRYNEQFF
TGTGCCAGCAGCTACGGACGCTACAATGAGCAGTTCTTC
>TRBJ1-2|few|TRBV20-1|TRBD1
CSAAGTGTGYTF
TGCAGTGCGGCAGGGACAGGGACGGGCTACACCTTC
>TRBJ2-3|.|TRBV20-1|TRBD2
CSAPPRAGGGDTQYF
TGCAGTGCTCCCCCGCGAGCGGGAGGGGGTGATACGCAGTATTTT
>TRBJ2-7|few|TRBV20-1|TRBD1
CSAPDRGRNYEQYF
TGCAGTGCGCCTGACAGGGGACGAAACTACGAGCAGTACTTC
>TRBJ1-1|.|TRBV20-1|.
CSAKDAGPEAFF
TGCAGTGCGAAGGATGCCGGCCCTGAAGCTTTCTTT
>TRBJ1-1|few|TRBV7-9|.
CASSFGITPSRNTEAFF
TGTGCCAGCAGCTTCGGGATTACCCCGTCAAGGAACACTGAAGCTTTCTTT
>TRBJ2-5|.|TRBV7-6|.
CASCPGPQLETQYF
TGTGCCAGCTGCCCGGGGCCCCAGTTAGAGACCCAGTACTTC
>TRBJ2-7|.|TRBV6-5|TRBD1
CASSYSSAAGGGYEQYF
TGTGCCAGCAGTTACTCGAGTGCGGCAGGGGGTGGTTACGAGCAGTACTTC
>TRBJ1-2|.|TRBV29-1|.
CSVVSGPPSLTF
TGCAGCGTTGTATCTGGACCCCCATCTCTCACCTTC
>TRBJ2-7|few|TRBV7-9|.
CASSLGPMPLDYTYEQYF
TGTGCCAGCAGCTTAGGGCCAATGCCTTTAGACTACACCTACGAGCAGTACTTC
>TRBJ1-6|few|TRBV6-5|TRBD1
CASSFDRGGSPLHF
TGTGCCAGCAGTTTTGACAGGGGAGGGTCACCCCTCCACTTT
>TRBJ2-4|.|TRBV6-1|TRBD2
CASSEAPLAGGQNIQYF
TGTGCCAGCAGTGAAGCGCCGCTAGCGGGAGGGCAAAACATTCAGTACTTC
>TRBJ1-5|.|TRBV24-1|.
CATSAPGNQPQHF
TGTGCCACCAGTGCTCCAGGGAATCAGCCCCAGCATTTT
>TRBJ1-4|.|TRBV20-1|.
CSARGGREEKLFF
TGCAGTGCTAGAGGGGGGCGAGAAGAAAAACTGTTTTTT
>TRBJ1-2|.|TRBV4-1|.
CASSQGTFGGYTF
TGCGCCAGCAGCCAAGGGACATTCGGTGGCTACACCTTC
>TRBJ2-1|.|TRBV7-2|.
CASSLSGAGLPYNEQFF
TGTGCCAGCAGCTTATCAGGGGCAGGGTTGCCCTACAATGAGCAGTTCTTC
>TRBJ2-5|.|TRBV23-1|TRBD1
CASRPGGGSRHQETQYF
TGCGCCAGCCGCCCAGGGGGCGGTAGTCGACACCAAGAGACCCAGTACTTC
>TRBJ1-1|few|TRBV20-1|TRBD1
CSARTGLNTEAFF
TGCAGTGCTCGGACAGGATTGAACACTGAAGCTTTCTTT
>TRBJ2-3|few|TRBV20-1|TRBD2
CSTVQGTGGADTQYF
TGCAGTACAGTACAGGGAACGGGAGGGGCAGATACGCAGTATTTT
>TRBJ1-1|.|TRBV19|.
CASTPGPNTEAFF
TGTGCCAGCACCCCGGGACCGAACACTGAAGCTTTCTTT
>TRBJ1-1|.|TRBV11-2|.
CASSSELNTEAFF
TGTGCCAGCAGCTCGGAGTTGAACACTGAAGCTTTCTTT
>TRBJ1-1|.|TRBV28|.
CASSLSFRFEAFF
TGTGCCAGCAGTTTAAGTTTTCGGTTTGAAGCTTTCTTT
>TRBJ1-1|.|TRBV7-8|.
CASSSAGFGGNTEAFF
TGTGCCAGCAGTTCGGCTGGGTTTGGGGGGAACACTGAAGCTTTCTTT
>TRBJ1-2|few|TRBV19|.
CASSTPLPGYGYTF
TGTGCCAGTAGTACCCCGTTGCCAGGGTATGGCTACACCTTC
>TRBJ1-1|.|TRBV18|TRBD1
CASSPAGGAFEAFF
TGTGCCAGCTCACCAGCAGGGGGGGCCTTTGAAGCTTTCTTT
>TRBJ2-1|.|TRBV6-2/TRBV6-3|TRBD2
CASSFELLAGGGNEQFF
TGTGCCAGCAGCTTCGAACTACTAGCGGGAGGTGGGAATGAGCAGTTCTTC
>TRBJ1-1|few|TRBV27|.
CASSLVIGGPVAFF
TGTGCCAGCAGTTTGGTGATAGGAGGGCCCGTAGCTTTCTTT
>TRBJ2-3|once|TRBV20-1|TRBD2
CSARTSGGRRTDTQYF
TGCAGTGCTAGGACTAGCGGGGGCAGACGCACAGATACGCAGTATTTT
>TRBJ1-2|few|TRBV19|TRBD1
CASSLNPGTGGRGYTF
TGTGCCAGTAGTCTCAATCCCGGGACAGGGGGACGCGGCTACACCTTC
>TRBJ1-5|.|TRBV5-1|.
CASSPAPNQPQHF
TGCGCCAGCAGCCCGGCCCCCAATCAGCCCCAGCATTTT
>TRBJ2-5|.|TRBV9|.
CASSVAASETQYF
TGTGCCAGCAGCGTAGCGGCGTCAGAGACCCAGTACTTC
>TRBJ1-2|.|TRBV6-2/TRBV6-3|TRBD1
CASSYYDRGPEGYTF
TGTGCCAGCAGTTACTACGACAGGGGCCCGGAAGGCTACACCTTC